This TCR beta chain was captured in a study of shared clonotypes between healthy human individuals. General observations from the study: All-four-donor shared clonotypes had higher generation probabilities than non-shared clonotypes did. Sharing across a few donors was seen in 4% to 6.5% of naive CD4 clonotypes.

Here immunoSEQ multiplex PCR was the method, and the copy in TCRdb shows in-frame clones only, minus some. This table has roughly 500,000 clones, 90% to 96% appearing once. On this clone: The antigen is undetermined. The identical CDR3 is also encoded by other nucleotide sequences in the sample.

The CDR3 sequence is 14 residues long. Germline CDR1 and CDR2: SGHRS and YFSETQ. V was clipped by 0 bases and J by 2 bases, with 7 bases between them. Both subsets, CD45RA+ naive and CD45RA-negative memory, were split from the CD4+ cells. The receptor comes from a woman aged 25 to 39 in good health. Input material: naive CD4+ T cells sorted from blood. The subset is: CD45RA+ positively selected. The chain is built from TRBV5-1 and TRBJ2-3; D is uncertain. The CDR3 DNA reads as TGCGCCAGCAGCTTGGGGCAGATCACAGATACGCAGTATTTT. It codes for CASSLGQITDTQYF.